These 5 T cell receptor beta chains were all obtained from the same sample, sequenced in a study of shared clonotypes between healthy human individuals. Profiling relied on immunoSEQ multiplex PCR, and the TCRdb table lists in-frame clones only, not all of them. The sample yields over 2 million clones, roughly 95% seen once. Sequencing was performed on naive CD4+ T cells sorted from blood. The subset: CD45RA+ positively selected. These receptor sequences come from a man younger than 35 in good health.

The V gene is TRBV9, the J gene TRBJ1-2; D is unclear. CDR3 size: 14 residues. CDR1 is SGDLS, CDR2 YYNGEE, per germline. Trimming stripped 4 bases from V and 1 base from J, with 11 bases between. CDR3 in DNA: TGTGCCAGCAGCCCAAGACCAGTTAACTATGGCTACACCTTC. Residues: CASSPRPVNYGYTF. Full variable domain (rest looked up from reference TRBV9 and TRBJ1-2): DSGVTQTPKHLITATGQRVTLRCSPRSGDLSVYWYQQSLDQGLQFLIQYYNGEERAKGNILERFSAQQFPDLHSELNLSSLELGDSALYFCASSPRPVNYGYTFGSGTRLTVV.

The chain links TRBV5-4 to TRBJ2-5; 10 bases map to TRBD1. Germline lookup yields CDR1 SGHNT and CDR2 YYREEE (reference sequence). The CDR3 is 13 residues long. V was clipped by 3 bases and J by 4 bases; unmatched bases: 0. The CDR3 region is CASSWTGGETQYF. Written as DNA, the CDR3 is TGTGCCAGCAGCTGGACAGGGGGAGAGACCCAGTACTTC.

V and J are TRBV10-2 and TRBJ1-1, with D hard to call. Germline CDR1 and CDR2: WSHSY and SAAADI. The CDR3 extends over 14 amino acids. V was pared by 6 bases and J by 1 base, with 12 bases between. The CDR3 DNA reads TGCGCCAGCAGGAGGGAAGACTCGAACACTGAAGCTTTCTTT. Its translation is CASRREDSNTEAFF.

The gene calls are TRBV7-2 and TRBJ2-5, with D uncertain. Germline V gene data show CDR1 as SGHTA and CDR2 as FQGNSA. Trimming pared 3 bases from V and 5 bases from J, leaving 10 bases between. CDR3 length: 13 residues. This chain's CDR3 is CASSFSPKETQYF. For the CDR3, the DNA is TGTGCCAGCAGCTTCTCCCCAAAGGAGACCCAGTACTTC.

In regard to this clone: The sample contains more than one DNA sequence encoding this CDR3. The genes are TRBV6-5 and TRBJ1-3; 7 bases match TRBD1. The CDR3 has 14 residues. CDR1 and CDR2 from the germline V gene are MNHEY and SVGAGI. The ends lost 9 bases at V and 0 bases at J; junction bases unmatched: 5. The CDR3 sequence: CASRDSLSGNTIYF. For the CDR3, the DNA is TGTGCCAGTCGGGACAGCCTCTCTGGAAACACCATATATTTT.